The T cell receptor (beta chain) described here comes from a study of cytomegalovirus exposure and HLA in healthy donors. Primers included in the PCR were 60 Vbeta and 13 Jbeta primers. Sequencing used immunoSEQ multiplex PCR; TCRdb keeps in-frame clones, though not all of them. The table lists approximately 200,000 clones, roughly 79% of them singletons. Trimming shortened V by 4 bases and J by 7 bases, and 18 bases separated the two germline ends. Germline lookup yields CDR1 SGHRS and CDR2 YFSETQ. The CDR3 has 16 residues. The sequence came from a young woman in good health and CMV-seronegative. Sequenced material: PBMCs. This sequence joins TRBV5-1 and TRBJ1-6; D is possibly TRBD1 (5 bases). CDR3 loop: CASSLAGGWSNSPLHF. DNA for the CDR3: TGCGCCAGCAGCCTGGCCGGGGGGTGGTCGAATTCACCCCTCCACTTT.